Below, 13 T cell receptor beta chains from the same sample are listed, as sequenced in a study of long-term antiretroviral therapy in people with HIV. Runs used v3.0 of the immunoSEQ assay and were done at survey level. Sequenced by immunoSEQ multiplex PCR; TCRdb stores in-frame clones only, minus some. This sample has about 14,000 clones, with just over 75% found just once. This material consisted of unsorted PBMCs, taken 1.3 years before starting antiretroviral therapy. These receptors were collected from a man in his forties with HIV.

CDR3 region: CASRPSTGITEAFF. The CDR3, as DNA: TGTGCCAGCAGACCGTCCACAGGTATCACTGAAGCTTTCTTT. The chain employs TRBV7-9 and TRBJ1-1; tentative D call: TRBD1 (5 bases). The V end was cut by 6 bases, the J end by 4 bases, with 15 bases between. CDR1 is SEHNR, CDR2 FQNEAQ, per germline (reference sequence). The CDR3 covers 14 residues.

The chain combines TRBV4-1 with TRBJ2-3; possibly TRBD2 for D (7 bases). CDR1 is MGHRA, CDR2 YSYEKL, per germline. Trimming left V 1 base short and J 3 bases short, with 14 bases between. The CDR3 is 16 amino acids. Here the CDR3 reads CASSQARGTSTDTQYF. CDR3 DNA: TGCGCCAGCAGCCAAGCGCGGGGGACATCGACAGATACGCAGTATTTT.

V gene TRBV7-9 combines with J gene TRBJ2-1, with D possibly TRBD2 on 5 matching bases. Germline assignment: CDR1 SEHNR and CDR2 FQNEAQ (reference sequence). The CDR3 is 15 amino acids. The V end was cut by 5 bases, the J end by 4 bases, with 15 bases between. Written as DNA, the CDR3 is TGTGCCAGCAGCCGGCCCGGGAACAGTTACAATGAGCAGTTCTTC. Residues: CASSRPGNSYNEQFF.

J is TRBJ1-1 and V is TRBV18; D not resolved. Looked up from germline, CDR1 is KGHSH and CDR2 is LQKENI. V was cut by 2 bases and J by 4 bases, with 11 bases left in between. The CDR3 has 14 residues. CDR3 DNA: TGTGCCAGCTCACCATTGGAGAGAGGCACTGAAGCTTTCTTT. This sequence encodes CASSPLERGTEAFF.

The V gene is TRBV10-3, the J gene TRBJ1-2; D is uncertain. Trimming cost V 0 bases and J 8 bases, with 13 bases left between them. The CDR3 spans 14 residues. Germline CDR1 is ENHRY and CDR2 is SYGVKD. The CDR3: CAISESLGPTGYTF. CDR3 in DNA: TGTGCCATCAGTGAGTCTTTGGGTCCAACCGGCTACACCTTC.

This clone was observed a handful of times. The J gene is TRBJ1-2, the V gene TRBV9; D call uncertain. This CDR3 region has 14 residues. V shed 0 bases and J shed 6 bases, with 12 bases lying between them. Germline V gene data show CDR1 as SGDLS and CDR2 as YYNGEE. The CDR3 region has the DNA TGTGCCAGCAGCGTAGGAGACCCTGCCCATGGCTACACCTTC. It yields the protein CASSVGDPAHGYTF.

V is TRBV5-1 and J is TRBJ2-1; no clear D. The CDR3 loop spans 15 amino acids. The V end was cut by 0 bases, the J end by 4 bases, with 11 bases between. Per the germline V gene, CDR1 is SGHRS and CDR2 is YFSETQ. CDR3 DNA: TGCGCCAGCAGCTTGGATTCGGGTACATACAATGAGCAGTTCTTC. Translated: CASSLDSGTYNEQFF.

Comment on this clone: At one end, the junction sequence differs from germline, possibly due to a read error. This sequence joins TRBV6-5 and TRBJ1-2; maybe TRBD1 (6 bases). Germline V gene data show CDR1 as MNHEY and CDR2 as SVGAGI. The CDR3 has 14 amino acids. CDR3 DNA: TGTGCCAGTAGTTCCTACAGGGCTAACTATGGCTACACCTTC. Translation gives CASSSYRANYGYTF.

Comment on this clone: Compared with germline, one end of the junction differs, possibly owing to a read error. The genes are TRBV7-2 and TRBJ2-1; D remains ambiguous. This CDR3 spans 15 amino acids. Germline loops: CDR1 SGHTA, CDR2 FQGNSA. CDR3 in DNA: TGTGCCAGCAGTTTAGCCCCCACCCTGGGAAATGAGCAGTTCTTC. Translated, it gives CASSLAPTLGNEQFF.

The chain has TRBV2 and TRBJ2-7, with 10 bases matching TRBD1. The CDR3 has 14 amino acids. Germline V CDR1 and CDR2: SNHLY, FYNNEI. Trimming at V came to 6 bases and at J to 2 bases, leaving 4 bases not matched to a gene. CDR3 in DNA: TGTGCCAGCAGCGGGGACAGGGGCCCCTACGAGCAGTACTTC. Translating gives CASSGDRGPYEQYF.

The gene calls are TRBV28 and TRBJ2-1; D is uncertain. Germline V gene sequence: CDR1 MDHEN, CDR2 SYDVKM. The CDR3 runs 13 residues. The ends were cut back, 3 bases at V and 5 bases at J, with 8 bases in the middle. The CDR3 loop is CASSLRPDNEQFF. The CDR3 region has the DNA TGTGCCAGCAGTTTGAGGCCGGACAATGAGCAGTTCTTC.

Here the CDR3 DNA reads TGTGCCAGCAGTACCTATACTGAAGCTTTCTTT. Amino acid sequence: CASSTYTEAFF. The chain has TRBV6-5 and TRBJ1-1, with no clear D. Germline V CDR1 and CDR2: MNHEY, SVGAGI. This CDR3 is built from 11 residues. The ends were cut back, 5 bases at V and 5 bases at J, with 6 bases in the middle.

Only a few counts were recorded for this clone. CDR3 DNA sequence: TGTGCCAGCTCACCCTTCACTTACCAGACAGGGGGCAGGAACGAGCAGTACTTC. It yields the protein CASSPFTYQTGGRNEQYF. The chain recombines TRBV18 with TRBJ2-7, with 10 positions matching TRBD1. The germline V gene has CDR1 KGHSH and CDR2 LQKENI. The CDR3 sequence is 18 residues long. The trim removed 3 bases at V and 5 bases at J, leaving 16 bases unmatched.